These 11 T cell receptor beta chains share one sample of origin, sequenced in a study of response to subunit inactivated influenza vaccine. From the RT-PCR reads, TCRdb called clonotypes with MiXCR, one entry per CDR3 protein. Found here are about 480,000 distinct CDR3 sequences, roughly 9.7% of them singletons; the top ten hold approximately 12%. The sequencing here drew on PBMCs from blood, taken 45 days after vaccination. Receptors were obtained from a man aged 45 to 65 who received an inactivated influenza vaccine.

This clonotype has only a few counts. The chain couples TRBV6-1 to TRBJ1-1, with D possibly being TRBD1 (5 bases). V lost 4 bases and J lost 1, with 10 bases in between. The CDR3 contains 14 residues. The germline V gene has CDR1 MNHNS and CDR2 SASEGT. CDR3 in DNA: TGTGCCAGCAGTGCCTATACAGGGAACACTGAAGCTTTCTTT. Protein sequence: CASSAYTGNTEAFF.

Only a few counts were recorded for this clonotype. J is TRBJ2-7 and V is TRBV3-1; no definite D call. The length of the CDR3 is 14 residues. Per germline, CDR1 LGHDT and CDR2 YNNKEL (reference sequence). V lost 3 bases to trimming and J lost 1 base, with 10 bases between them. CDR3 DNA sequence: TGTGCCAGCAGCCACCGACCGCGGTCCTACGAGCAGTACTTC. Amino acids: CASSHRPRSYEQYF.

This clonotype appeared a few times. V gene TRBV7-2 combines with J gene TRBJ2-7; 13 bases match TRBD2. This CDR3 is built from 14 residues. Germline V gives CDR1 SGHTA, CDR2 FQGNSA. V lost 6 bases to trimming and J lost 7 bases; unmatched junction nucleotides: 6. This CDR3 is CASSSGLAGWEQYF. The CDR3 DNA follows: TGTGCCAGCAGTTCGGGACTAGCGGGATGGGAGCAGTACTTC.

This clonotype was found many times. V and J are TRBV12-3 or TRBV12-4 and TRBJ2-5; D is possibly TRBD2 (6 bases). The V and J ends lost 5 bases and 5 bases respectively, with 12 bases between them. This CDR3 region has 13 residues. CDR3: CASSRGVAETQYF. The CDR3 region has the DNA TGTGCCAGCAGTCGCGGGGTTGCCGAGACCCAGTACTTC.

This clonotype showed up many times. The rearrangement links TRBV12-3 or TRBV12-4 to TRBJ2-5; D might be TRBD2 (5 bases). The V gene lost 1 base and the J gene lost 4 bases, with 13 bases spanning the gap. CDR3 length: 15 residues. CDR3 loop: CASSLGGTRGETQYF. The DNA for the CDR3 is TGTGCCAGCAGTTTAGGGGGTACTCGGGGAGAGACCCAGTACTTC.

The chain recombines TRBV7-9 with TRBJ2-7; possibly TRBD1 for D (6 bases). V shed 6 bases and J shed 3 bases, with 18 bases lying between them. CDR3 length equals 15 residues. CDR1 is SEHNR, CDR2 FQNEAQ, per germline (reference sequence). The CDR3 here is CASRSTGLSSYEQYF. CDR3 DNA: TGTGCCAGCAGATCGACAGGCCTCTCGAGCTACGAGCAGTACTTC.

This clonotype was detected ten times or more. V gene TRBV5-1 combines with J gene TRBJ2-1; the match to TRBD2 covers 8 bases. The trim removed 5 bases at V and 6 bases at J, leaving 7 bases unmatched. The CDR3 runs to 14 residues. Germline V gene lookup returns CDR1 SGHRS and CDR2 YFSETQ. CDR3 coding DNA: TGCGCCAGCAGACCTGGACTAGCCCGCAATGAGCAGTTCTTC. Amino acid sequence: CASRPGLARNEQFF.

V gene TRBV5-5 combines with J gene TRBJ2-3; TRBD2 might be the D (5 bases). Per the germline V gene, CDR1 is SGHKS and CDR2 is YYEKEE (reference sequence). Trimming took off 5 bases at V and 4 bases at J, with 8 bases between the two ends. CDR3 size: 12 residues. The chain's CDR3 is CASRSEADTQYF. CDR3 in DNA: TGTGCCAGCAGATCGGAGGCAGATACGCAGTATTTT.

This clonotype was observed a few times. The CDR3 spells CATSDRLAGDSTDTQYF. CDR3 coding DNA: TGTGCCACCAGTGACCGACTAGCGGGAGATTCGACAGATACGCAGTATTTT. The J gene is TRBJ2-3, the V gene TRBV24-1; 12 bases agree with TRBD2. With V trimmed by 4 bases and J by 3 bases, 7 bases remained unmatched. Looked up from germline, CDR1 is KGHDR and CDR2 is SFDVKD. The CDR3 contains 17 residues.

The table lists this clonotype with many counts. The CDR3 region has the DNA TGTGCCAGCAGCTTAATGTCGGGACGCCTCTCCTCCTACGAGCAGTACTTC. Its protein is CASSLMSGRLSSYEQYF. This chain joins TRBV7-8 and TRBJ2-7; TRBD1 or TRBD2 may be the D gene (5 bases each). Between the trimmed V and J ends, which lost 2 bases and 0 bases, there was a span of 17 bases. The CDR3 is 17 residues long. Germline V gene lookup returns CDR1 SGHVS and CDR2 FQNEAQ.

The chain couples TRBV3-1 to TRBJ2-1; a possible D gene is TRBD1 (5 bases). V lost 0 bases, J lost 6 bases, and 6 bases lay in between. Looked up from germline, CDR1 is LGHDT and CDR2 is YNNKEL (reference sequence). The CDR3 runs to 13 residues. The CDR3 sequence: CASSQDRANEQFF. Written as DNA, the CDR3 is TGTGCCAGCAGCCAAGACAGGGCCAATGAGCAGTTCTTC.